The entry below describes one TCR beta chain. The antigen this receptor binds is unknown. The record has no base qualities; no much larger clone is one base away. Taken with the paper, the label for treatment or condition translates to: allogeneic hematopoietic cell transplantation with graft depleted of TCRalphabeta T cells and CD19 B cells. The transplant recipients were children given TCRalphabeta/CD19-depleted allogeneic hematopoietic cell grafts. The receptor library was made with PCR. The run used an Illumina HiSeq 2500. To normalize quantification of the TCRbeta repertoire, the TCR libraries were built with molecular barcoding that relied on unique molecular identifiers. The public reads were quality trimmed at Q25 with fastp and then assembled into clones with MiXCR by TCRdb, keeping productive beta chains. A single entry per CDR3 protein holds the most common genes and DNA from its merged rows. This sample gives about 340,000 distinct CDR3 sequences in total; 15% to 20% of them show up just once. Together, the top ten hold around 38% of the sample.

This record comes from a study of T-cell reconstitution after alpha-beta-depleted transplantation in children listed by TCRdb under 2016. Study-level background: Using TCR repertoire profiling, the study quantitatively followed how T-cell immune reconstitution unfolded in children after TCRalphabeta/CD19-depleted allogeneic hematopoietic cell transplantation.

The full study reports these points: Over subsequent months, a decline in hyperexpanded clone frequencies was noted, and after one year, T-cell counts and TCRbeta diversity were mostly ascribed to newly produced T cells. Apparently early alphabetaT-cell count recovery about two months after transplant reportedly relied on only several hundred rapidly expanded clones derived from non-depleted graft cells. In some patients, high TCRbeta diversity at day 60 was attributed to recipient T cells and intrathymic progenitors that had survived conditioning.

The receptor comes from a male patient between 2 and 15 years old who had a stem cell transplant for acute lymphoblastic leukemia, so the T cells may come from the graft donor. Sequencing was performed on PBMCs, mostly from graft donor cells, taken 360 days after TCRalphabeta/CD19-depleted stem cell transplant.

The CDR3 has the sequence CSVTRGPIYEQYF. The DNA sequence is TGCAGCGTCACCCGGGGACCGATCTACGAGCAGTACTTC. Recombination connected TRBV29-1 to TRBJ2-7; the D element might be TRBD1 or TRBD2, as each aligns at 5 bases. The germline V gene supplies CDR1 SQVTM and CDR2 ANQGSEA. V is shortened by 6 bases, J by 3 bases, and the region joining them spans 15 bases. The CDR3 spans 13 residues, from the cysteine through the phenylalanine. The CDR3 DNA has 39 bases and is translated from base 1.